The 10 T cell receptor beta chains below all came from one sample that was sequenced in a study of vaccination and CD4 T cells after COVID-19. Indicated treatment: approximately 9-day PBMC culture with coronavirus spike peptide pools or control peptides (ViraFEST assay). No antigen is known for these receptors. Oncomine TCR Beta short-read sequencing was applied to DNA from cultured CD4+ T cells. TCRdb independently ran MiXCR on the PCR reads; one entry per CDR3 protein. This table holds 15,000 to 17,000 distinct CDR3 sequences, around half found once. Specimen: CD4+ T cells from blood, cultured in vitro. These receptors all come from a human donor who had recovered from COVID-19.

The chain has TRBV2 and TRBJ2-2; D possibly corresponds to TRBD1 (6 bases). CDR1 and CDR2 (germline): SNHLY, FYNNEI. V lost 6 bases, J lost 2 bases, and 10 bases lay in between. The CDR3 is made up of 14 amino acids. The CDR3 nucleotides read TGTGCCAGCAGACCGGGACAAAACACCGGGGAGCTGTTTTTT. It specifies CASRPGQNTGELFF.

This clonotype was found a few times. This chain connects TRBV6-1 to TRBJ2-3; D is unclear. The V end lost 8 bases, the J end lost 3 bases, and 3 bases lay between the germline ends. CDR1 MNHNS and CDR2 SASEGT come from the germline V gene. The CDR3 has 10 residues. The CDR3 sequence: CASSTDTQYF. The CDR3 DNA follows: TGTGCCAGCTCGACAGATACGCAGTATTTT.

The table lists this clonotype with a few counts. This chain joins TRBV7-8 and TRBJ1-1; perhaps TRBD1 as D (5 bases). CDR1 is SGHVS, CDR2 FQNEAQ, per germline. Trimming stripped 2 bases from V and 3 bases from J, with 7 bases between. The CDR3 is 13 residues long. The CDR3 is CASSLRRDTEAFF. DNA of the CDR3: TGTGCCAGCAGCTTACGCAGGGACACTGAAGCTTTCTTT.

This clonotype is medium-sized by share. The chain carries TRBV27 and TRBJ2-3; D is unresolved. This CDR3 contains 13 residues. Germline values: CDR1 MNHEY, CDR2 SMNVEV (reference sequence). The germline V and J ends were trimmed by 5 bases and 6 bases, with 12 bases remaining between them. Here the CDR3 reads CASSPRPRDTQYF. Here the CDR3 DNA reads TGTGCCAGCAGTCCCCGTCCCAGGGATACGCAGTATTTT.

The V call is TRBV28, the J call TRBJ2-7, with unresolved D. Germline V gene sequence: CDR1 MDHEN, CDR2 SYDVKM. Trimming shortened V by 5 bases and J by 5 bases, and 7 bases separated the two germline ends. This CDR3 has 11 amino acids. CDR3 protein: CASSLFDEQYF. The CDR3 bases are TGTGCCAGCAGTCTGTTCGACGAGCAGTACTTC.

The chain joins TRBV4-1 to TRBJ2-2; 8 positions match TRBD2. CDR1 and CDR2 from the germline V gene are MGHRA and YSYEKL. The CDR3 length is 17 residues. The junction had 7 bases not matched to a gene; V was cut back by 3 bases and J by 1 base. This CDR3 reads CASSHSGGGRNTGELFF. CDR3 coding DNA: TGCGCCAGCAGCCATAGCGGCGGGGGGAGGAACACCGGGGAGCTGTTTTTT.

This clonotype was seen only a few times. The gene calls are TRBV7-2 and TRBJ2-7, with 8 bases that match TRBD1. With V trimmed by 2 bases and J by 3 bases, 6 bases remained unmatched. CDR1 and CDR2 from the germline V gene are SGHTA and FQGNSA. The CDR3 spans 15 residues. This CDR3 reads CASSLFPGGLYEQYF. The CDR3 nucleotides read TGTGCCAGCAGCTTATTCCCAGGGGGCCTCTACGAGCAGTACTTC.

This sequence joins TRBV7-2 and TRBJ2-7; 7 positions agree with TRBD2. CDR3 length equals 15 residues. Germline CDR1 reads SGHTA; CDR2 reads FQGNSA. V was clipped by 0 bases and J by 4 bases; unmatched bases: 6. The CDR3 sequence is CASSLAGGPQYEQYF. In nucleotides, the CDR3 is TGTGCCAGCAGCTTAGCGGGAGGGCCCCAGTACGAGCAGTACTTC. Supplemented by reference TRBV7-2 and TRBJ2-7, the full variable domain reads GAGVSQSPSNKVTEKGKDVELRCDPISGHTALYWYRQSLGQGLEFLIYFQGNSAPDKSGLPSDRFSAERTGGSVSTLTIQRTQQEDSAVYLCASSLAGGPQYEQYFGPGTRLTVT.

This clonotype was recorded a few times. As DNA, the CDR3 is TGCAGTGCGACTTCGGACTTTTACACCGGGGAGCTGTTTTTT. Translation gives CSATSDFYTGELFF. This chain connects TRBV20-1 to TRBJ2-2; D perhaps matches TRBD2 (5 bases). Germline-derived CDR1 and CDR2 are DFQATT and SNEGSKA (reference sequence). V lost 6 bases to trimming and J lost 3 bases, with 14 bases between them. This CDR3 is built from 14 residues.

This sequence joins TRBV7-3 and TRBJ2-3, with D unresolved. The CDR3 is 16 residues long. The ends were cut back, 2 bases at V and 1 base at J, with 13 bases in the middle. CDR1 and CDR2 from the germline V gene are SGHTA and FQGTGA. The CDR3 protein is CASSLGSQSGTDTQYF. CDR3 coding DNA: TGTGCCAGCAGCTTAGGGTCTCAGTCTGGCACAGATACGCAGTATTTT.